This entry lists 21 T cell receptor beta chains sequenced from one sample in a study of blood T cell repertoires in COVID-19. Profiling relied on immunoSEQ multiplex PCR, and the TCRdb table lists in-frame clones only, not all of them. The table includes approximately 190,000 clones, under 85% detected once. Source material: peripheral blood. The receptors shown here come from a woman in her thirties or forties with acute or convalescent COVID-19.

This chain uses TRBV3-1 (or the pseudogene TRBV3-2) with TRBJ2-1; D call uncertain. The CDR3 extends over 12 amino acids. CDR1 is LGHDT, CDR2 YNNKEL, per germline (reference sequence). Trimming pared 0 bases from V and 13 bases from J, leaving 10 bases between. The CDR3 spells CASSQDFNGQFF. The CDR3 coding sequence is TGTGCCAGCAGCCAAGATTTTAACGGTCAGTTCTTC.

V is TRBV28 and J is TRBJ1-6; the match to TRBD1 covers 7 bases. Germline V gene sequence: CDR1 MDHEN, CDR2 SYDVKM. CDR3 size: 15 residues. The J segment lost 10 bases and the V segment lost 5 bases, leaving 11 bases of the junction unmatched. CDR3 sequence: CASSPPEGGVSPLHF. The DNA of the CDR3 is TGTGCCAGCAGTCCCCCGGAAGGGGGCGTCTCACCCCTCCACTTT.

The chain employs TRBV28 and TRBJ1-1; D is ambiguous. Trimming left V 5 bases short and J 5 bases short, with 15 bases between. In germline, CDR1 is MDHEN, CDR2 SYDVKM. The CDR3 has 14 residues. Here the CDR3 reads CASSVKWTATEAFF. CDR3 DNA sequence: TGTGCCAGCAGTGTTAAGTGGACTGCGACTGAAGCTTTCTTT.

This chain links TRBV28 with TRBJ2-3; tentatively, D is TRBD2 (6 bases). The CDR3 is 16 amino acids. With 4 bases removed from V and 4 bases from J, the gap between germline ends came to 18 bases. Per germline, CDR1 MDHEN and CDR2 SYDVKM. Here the CDR3 reads CASSSAGRGGADTQYF. In DNA form, the CDR3 reads TGTGCCAGCAGTTCGGCGGGGCGTGGTGGCGCAGATACGCAGTATTTT. Using reference TRBV28 and TRBJ2-3 for the parts outside the CDR3, the full variable domain is DVKVTQSSRYLVKRTGEKVFLECVQDMDHENMFWYRQDPGLGLRLIYFSYDVKMKEKGDIPEGYSVSREKKERFSLILESASTNQTSMYLCASSSAGRGGADTQYFGPGTRLTVL.

The chain employs TRBV9 and TRBJ1-2; D might be TRBD1 (6 bases). Trimming cost V 0 bases and J 4 bases, with 13 bases left between them. In germline, CDR1 is SGDLS, CDR2 YYNGEE. The CDR3 covers 15 residues. The CDR3 region has the DNA TGTGCCAGCAGCGTAGTGCAGGGGCCCCTCTATGGCTACACCTTC. Its protein product is CASSVVQGPLYGYTF.

The rearrangement links TRBV12-1 to TRBJ1-6. TRBV12-1 corresponds to a pseudogene. The CDR3 spans 19 residues. CDR3 region: CASSFDFGGLLTPKMPLHF. CDR3 in DNA: TGTGCCAGCAGCTTTGATTTTGGCGGTTTGTTAACCCCCAAGATGCCCCTCCACTTT.

The chain couples TRBV10-1 to TRBJ1-1; 8 bases are shared with TRBD1. The V segment lost 9 bases and the J segment 4 bases; nucleotides outside the gene matches: 7. The CDR3 covers 13 residues. The germline gives CDR1 WNHNN, CDR2 SYGVQD (reference sequence). CDR3 coding DNA: TGCGCCAGGGACCAGGGGGCGCTCACTGAAGCTTTCTTT. Amino acid sequence: CARDQGALTEAFF.

This chain uses TRBV6-5 with TRBJ2-5, with 7 bases that match TRBD2. With V trimmed by 2 bases and J by 3 bases, 3 bases remained unmatched. CDR3 length: 14 residues. CDR1 and CDR2 (germline): MNHEY, SVGAGI. Written as DNA, the CDR3 is TGTGCCAGCAGTTACGCGGGGGAGGAAGAGACCCAGTACTTC. Protein product: CASSYAGEEETQYF.

The V and J genes are TRBV5-4 and TRBJ1-1; D possibly corresponds to TRBD1 (6 bases). CDR1 is SGHNT and CDR2 is YYREEE in the germline V gene (reference sequence). The CDR3 length is 13 residues. V was pared by 6 bases and J by 8 bases, with 17 bases between. This chain's CDR3 is CASNTQGRREAFF. The CDR3 nucleotides read TGTGCCAGCAATACTCAGGGGAGAAGAGAAGCTTTCTTT.

To note about this clone: One junction end does not reproduce the germline sequence, and a read error may be involved. This rearrangement joins TRBV24-1 to TRBJ2-1, with D possibly matching TRBD2 (6 bases). Germline CDR1 is KGHDR and CDR2 is SFDVKD. The CDR3 is 16 amino acids. For the CDR3, the DNA is TGTGCCACCAGTGATCCCAGCGGGTCCTCCCACAATGAGCAGTTCTTC. This translates into CATSDPSGSSHNEQFF.

The gene calls are TRBV24-1 and TRBJ2-7; 9 nucleotides line up with TRBD1. The CDR3 spans 13 residues. CDR1 is KGHDR and CDR2 is SFDVKD in the germline V gene. Trimming removed 7 bases from V and 6 bases from J; junction bases left unmatched: 6. CDR3 region: CATSRTGVLEQYF. The CDR3 DNA sequence: TGTGCCACCAGCAGGACAGGGGTTCTCGAGCAGTACTTC.

The chain couples TRBV3-1 (or the pseudogene TRBV3-2) to TRBJ1-6, with D perhaps matching TRBD1 (5 bases). Germline CDR1 reads LGHDT; CDR2 reads YNNKEL (reference sequence). V was clipped by 0 bases and J by 2 bases, with 11 bases between them. The CDR3 has 17 amino acids. CDR3 sequence: CASSQDQGFAYNSPLHF. CDR3 sequence (DNA): TGTGCCAGCAGCCAAGATCAGGGTTTCGCCTATAATTCACCCCTCCACTTT.

The chain carries TRBV29-1 and TRBJ1-1; D not resolved. The V and J ends lost 7 bases and 7 bases respectively, with 16 bases between them. CDR1 and CDR2 (germline): SQVTM, ANQGSEA. The CDR3 covers 12 residues. The CDR3 sequence: CSGEDTGGEAFF. In nucleotides, the CDR3 is TGCAGCGGGGAGGATACGGGTGGTGAAGCTTTCTTT.

This rearrangement joins TRBV28 to TRBJ2-7, with TRBD2 as a possible D gene (8 bases). The CDR3 is made up of 17 amino acids. The V gene's germline CDR1 is MDHEN and CDR2 SYDVKM. Deletions cut 3 bases from V and 2 bases from J, with 20 bases between. CDR3 amino acids: CASSFFFNRGLAYEQYF. The CDR3 coding sequence is TGTGCCAGCAGTTTCTTTTTCAACAGGGGACTAGCCTACGAGCAGTACTTC.

The chain employs TRBV5-1 and TRBJ2-7; TRBD1 matches 8 bases. The germline gives CDR1 SGHRS, CDR2 YFSETQ. The junction had 6 bases not matched to a gene; V was cut back by 4 bases and J by 6 bases. This CDR3 has 13 amino acids. The CDR3 nucleotides are TGCGCCAGCAGCGACAGGGGTTTCATCGAGCAGTACTTC. It encodes CASSDRGFIEQYF.

The chain has TRBV28 and TRBJ1-6, with 8 bases aligning to TRBD1. CDR1 and CDR2 (germline): MDHEN, SYDVKM. This CDR3 contains 18 residues. V gave up 5 bases and J gave up 0 bases; unmatched junction bases: 9. CDR3 protein: CASSTGTGISSYNSPLHF. CDR3 nucleotide sequence: TGTGCCAGCAGTACGGGGACAGGTATAAGCTCCTATAATTCACCCCTCCACTTT.

Written as DNA, the CDR3 is TGCAGTGCTTCGGACTCCTTTGGCTACACCTTC. Its translation: CSASDSFGYTF. The chain has TRBV20-1 and TRBJ1-2, with D unresolved. This CDR3 contains 11 residues. V was shortened by 5 bases and J by 7 bases, with 11 bases between the two germline ends. Per germline, CDR1 DFQATT and CDR2 SNEGSKA (reference sequence).

The V gene is TRBV14, the J gene TRBJ2-5, with no clear D. The CDR3 covers 14 residues. Germline V CDR1 and CDR2: SGHDN, FVKESK. Trimming stripped 0 bases from V and 4 bases from J, with 9 bases between. Written as DNA, the CDR3 is TGTGCCAGCAGCCAAGATAGCACGGTAGAGACCCAGTACTTC. Translation: CASSQDSTVETQYF.

This chain joins TRBV4-1 and TRBJ1-1; D uncertain. CDR3 size: 13 residues. Trimming removed 3 bases from V and 3 bases from J, with 8 bases in between. Germline assignment: CDR1 MGHRA and CDR2 YSYEKL. CDR3 in amino acids: CASSQRTDTEAFF. CDR3 sequence (DNA): TGCGCCAGCAGCCAGCGCACTGACACTGAAGCTTTCTTT.

This clone was recorded only once. The CDR3 sequence is CASSWLAGDNEQFF. As DNA, the CDR3 is TGTGCCAGTAGTTGGCTAGCGGGAGACAATGAGCAGTTCTTC. The chain has TRBV19 and TRBJ2-1, with 10 bases matching TRBD2. Germline values: CDR1 LNHDA, CDR2 SQIVND (reference sequence). The CDR3 has 14 residues. The ends lost 5 bases at V and 5 bases at J; junction bases unmatched: 3.

This clone was observed a handful of times. This chain joins TRBV6-4 and TRBJ2-7, with TRBD2 matching 11 bases. The CDR3 extends over 16 amino acids. The V segment lost 2 bases and the J segment 2 bases; nucleotides outside the gene matches: 5. From germline, CDR1 is MRHNA and CDR2 SNTAGT. CDR3 sequence (DNA): TGTGCCAGCAGTGACGGGGCTAGCGGGAGGACCTACGAGCAGTACTTC. Protein sequence: CASSDGASGRTYEQYF.